This T cell receptor beta chain was profiled in a study of shared T cell receptors in the human thymus. The V gene end was trimmed by 5 bases and the J gene end by 0 bases; junction bases not matched to a gene: 7. The length of the CDR3 is 16 residues. Germline V lookup: CDR1 SGHVS, CDR2 FNYEAQ. Clones were sequenced by immunoSEQ multiplex PCR, and TCRdb holds only the in-frame ones, with some missing. Here the sample spans hundreds of thousands of clones, 88% being singletons. These data also formed part of another study, on human thymus T cells. As that study records: Corrective heart surgery yielded the resections from which the thymus tissue came.

Input material: thymocytes. The TCR comes from a boy under two years old with a congenital heart defect. The chain combines TRBV7-6 with TRBJ2-3, with 8 bases identical to TRBD2. The CDR3: CASSPRGGISTDTQYF. For the CDR3, the DNA is TGTGCCAGCAGCCCCCGGGGGGGGATTAGCACAGATACGCAGTATTTT.